Following are 17 T cell receptor beta chains from one sample sequenced in a study of post-analysis software for immune sequencing data. Their antigen targets remain unknown. Whole-study results and caveats: Among a few TRBV segments more frequent in patients than controls were TRBV5-6, TRBV5-1 and TRBV20-1.

Unique molecular identifiers had been added to the TCR beta cDNA libraries. One entry per CDR3 protein, called by TCRdb with MiXCR from the PCR reads. The sample records about 540,000 distinct CDR3 sequences, about a third being singletons. Sequenced material: blood. These receptors were taken from a girl aged 2 to 17 with multiple sclerosis.

The V and J genes are TRBV7-9 and TRBJ1-1, with D unresolved. Germline V CDR1 and CDR2: SEHNR, FQNEAQ (reference sequence). The CDR3 spans 14 residues. V lost 5 bases and J 1 base, leaving 11 bases between the germline ends. The CDR3 protein is CASSAATSNTEAFF. The CDR3 DNA reads as TGTGCCAGCAGCGCCGCGACATCGAACACTGAAGCTTTCTTT.

The chain joins TRBV12-3 or TRBV12-4 to TRBJ2-1; the D gene is possibly TRBD2 (5 bases). TRBJ2-7 explains the end of the DNA better; the J call may be wrong. CDR3 length: 15 residues. The CDR3 DNA sequence: TGTGCCAGCAGGGCTACGGGGAGCTCCTACAATGAGCAGTACTTC. Protein: CASRATGSSYNEQYF.

The chain is built from TRBV5-1 and TRBJ1-1, with D hard to call. This CDR3 comprises 14 residues. The V gene lost 7 bases and the J gene lost 0 bases, with 13 bases spanning the gap. CDR1 is SGHRS, CDR2 YFSETQ, per germline. CDR3 nucleotide sequence: TGCGCCAGCGGCCTGACGGGCATGAACACTGAAGCTTTCTTT. It codes for CASGLTGMNTEAFF.

The chain is built from TRBV6-6 and TRBJ2-5; TRBD1 aligns across 8 bases. The CDR3 has 16 amino acids. Germline CDR1 reads MNHNY; CDR2 reads SVGAGI (reference sequence). J lost 5 bases, V lost 2 bases, and 10 bases had no gene match. This chain's CDR3 is CASSYTGQGAFETQYF. The CDR3 region has the DNA TGTGCCAGCAGTTACACGGGGCAGGGGGCGTTCGAGACCCAGTACTTC.

At least ten counts were recorded for this clonotype. The chain employs TRBV25-1 and TRBJ2-5, with 10 nucleotides matching TRBD1. Trimming removed 2 bases from V and 5 bases from J; junction bases left unmatched: 8. The CDR3 runs 16 residues. Germline CDR1 is MGHDK and CDR2 is SYGVNS. The DNA for the CDR3 is TGTGCCAGCAGTGAACCGGGACAGGGGAGTTCGGAGACCCAGTACTTC. Protein sequence: CASSEPGQGSSETQYF.

This chain uses TRBV20-1 with TRBJ2-2, with unresolved D. The CDR3 loop spans 14 amino acids. Trimming took 3 bases from V and 2 from J, leaving 10 bases between them. The germline V gene encodes CDR1 DFQATT and CDR2 SNEGSKA (reference sequence). CDR3 region: CSASSNINTGELFF. CDR3 coding DNA: TGCAGTGCTAGTAGCAATATTAACACCGGGGAGCTGTTTTTT.

This clonotype was seen only a few times. V and J are TRBV15 and TRBJ1-1, with TRBD1 as a possible D gene (6 bases). CDR1 LNHNV and CDR2 YYDKDF come from the germline V gene (reference sequence). Trimming cost V 8 bases and J 5 bases, with 18 bases left between them. The CDR3 loop spans 14 amino acids. The CDR3 region has the DNA TGTGCCACCGCTCTCAGAGCAGGGGCTACTGAAGCTTTCTTT. This sequence encodes CATALRAGATEAFF. The whole variable domain, remainder taken from reference TRBV15 and TRBJ1-1, is DAMVIQNPRYQVTQFGKPVTLSCSQTLNHNVMYWYQQKSSQAPKLLFHYYDKDFNNEADTPDNFQSRRPNTSFCFLDIRSPGLGDTAMYLCATALRAGATEAFFGQGTRLTVV.

This clonotype was observed a few times. This CDR3 is CSAFDMNEQYF. The CDR3 nucleotides are TGCAGTGCTTTCGACATGAACGAGCAGTACTTC. The chain recombines TRBV20-1 with TRBJ2-7; no firm D call. Between the trimmed V and J ends, which lost 5 bases and 5 bases, there was a span of 10 bases. Germline V gene sequence: CDR1 DFQATT, CDR2 SNEGSKA (reference sequence). CDR3 length equals 11 residues.

The chain combines TRBV18 with TRBJ1-4; D ambiguous. V lost 4 bases and J 3 bases, leaving 6 bases between the germline ends. The CDR3 is made up of 13 amino acids. The germline V gene encodes CDR1 KGHSH and CDR2 LQKENI. The CDR3 DNA follows: TGTGCCAGCTCACAGGCAGCTAATGAAAAACTGTTTTTT. Translation: CASSQAANEKLFF.

This chain connects TRBV20-1 to TRBJ2-1; 9 bases line up with TRBD1. Germline trimming cut 8 bases from V and 9 bases from J; bases unmatched to any gene: 5. The CDR3 totals 11 residues. CDR1 and CDR2 (germline): DFQATT, SNEGSKA (reference sequence). The CDR3 DNA follows: TGCAGTTGGACAGGGGATGTTGAGCAGTTCTTC. As protein: CSWTGDVEQFF.

This clonotype has a handful of counts. The chain recombines TRBV20-1 with TRBJ2-6, with no clear D. The CDR3 extends over 12 amino acids. V shed 7 bases and J shed 0 bases, with 4 bases lying between them. Per germline, CDR1 DFQATT and CDR2 SNEGSKA (reference sequence). The CDR3 DNA sequence: TGCAGTGTAGTCTCTGGGGCCAACGTCCTGACTTTC. Translated, it gives CSVVSGANVLTF.

This clonotype was observed many times. The gene calls are TRBV29-1 and TRBJ2-5; perhaps D is TRBD1 or TRBD2 (5 bases each). The V gene's germline CDR1 is SQVTM and CDR2 ANQGSEA. The length of the CDR3 is 16 residues. V lost 3 bases to trimming and J lost 3 bases, with 20 bases between them. The CDR3 DNA reads as TGCAGCGTTGATGCTCCCATGGGACCTACAGAAGAGACCCAGTACTTC. As protein: CSVDAPMGPTEETQYF.

This clonotype was found a few times. The J gene is TRBJ1-6, the V gene TRBV9; D is uncertain. Germline V gives CDR1 SGDLS, CDR2 YYNGEE. CDR3 size: 14 residues. The V end was cut by 0 bases, the J end by 5 bases, with 6 bases between. CDR3 loop: CASSVGVDNSPLHF. The CDR3 DNA sequence: TGTGCCAGCAGCGTAGGAGTCGATAATTCACCCCTCCACTTT.

This clonotype appeared a few times. The rearrangement uses TRBV15 and TRBJ2-7; no firm D call. The CDR3 is made up of 15 amino acids. The V end was cut by 1 base, the J end by 3 bases, with 13 bases between. Germline V gene lookup returns CDR1 LNHNV and CDR2 YYDKDF (reference sequence). The CDR3 DNA is TGTGCCACCAGCAGAGTTTGGCCAGCAGGCTACGAGCAGTACTTC. Its protein is CATSRVWPAGYEQYF.

This chain connects TRBV3-1 to TRBJ2-1; 7 positions agree with TRBD2. V trimming: 3 bases; J trimming: 6 bases; junction bases outside the gene matches: 11. Germline CDR1 and CDR2: LGHDT and YNNKEL (reference sequence). The CDR3 has 16 residues. As DNA, the CDR3 is TGTGCCAGCAGCCACACTAGCGAGGGCAAACGCAATGAGCAGTTCTTC. Amino acid sequence: CASSHTSEGKRNEQFF.

V is TRBV27 and J is TRBJ1-1; the D gene is possibly TRBD1 (5 bases). V was cut by 1 base and J by 1 base, with 13 bases left in between. Germline CDR1 MNHEY, CDR2 SMNVEV (reference sequence). This CDR3 has 16 residues. DNA of the CDR3: TGTGCCAGCAGTTTATTCTTTGGGACGGGGAACACTGAAGCTTTCTTT. Its translation: CASSLFFGTGNTEAFF.

This clonotype was observed many times. V gene TRBV5-1 combines with J gene TRBJ2-7; D gene ambiguous. V dropped 0 bases and J dropped 2 bases, with 12 bases sitting between them. The CDR3 length is 15 residues. The germline gives CDR1 SGHRS, CDR2 YFSETQ. The CDR3 DNA sequence: TGCGCCAGCAGCTTGGCGGAGAATCCAACCTACGAGCAGTACTTC. As protein: CASSLAENPTYEQYF.